The next 5 T cell receptor beta chains were all read from a single sample in a study of blood T cell repertoires in COVID-19. The table came from immunoSEQ multiplex PCR; TCRdb's copy has only in-frame clones and leaves some out. This table holds under 450,000 clones, 80% to 85% found once. The sequenced sample was PBMCs or T cells enriched from blood (not recorded which). Receptors were obtained from a woman between 50 and 59 years old who had recovered from COVID-19.

The table lists this clone with a few counts. The CDR3 DNA sequence: TGTGCCAGTAGTACCGAAGAGACCCAGTACTTC. Protein: CASSTEETQYF. V gene TRBV19 combines with J gene TRBJ2-5; D unclear. This CDR3 spans 11 amino acids. The germline gives CDR1 LNHDA, CDR2 SQIVND (reference sequence). Trimming took 4 bases from V and 3 from J, leaving 3 bases between them.

This clone was seen a single time. This chain joins TRBV30 and TRBJ1-2, with TRBD1 identical over 8 bases. This CDR3 spans 13 amino acids. V was clipped by 3 bases and J by 5 bases; unmatched bases: 5. Germline CDR1 and CDR2: GTSNPN and SVGIG (reference sequence). Here the CDR3 DNA reads TGTGCCTGGAGGGCGGGACAGGCGTATGGCTACACCTTC. It codes for CAWRAGQAYGYTF.

The V and J genes are TRBV7-2 and TRBJ1-1; D uncertain. V was shortened by 2 bases and J by 0 bases, with 7 bases between the two germline ends. The CDR3 spans 14 residues. The germline gives CDR1 SGHTA, CDR2 FQGNSA. The chain's CDR3 is CASSLLTVNTEAFF. DNA for the CDR3: TGTGCCAGCAGCTTACTAACGGTGAACACTGAAGCTTTCTTT. Complete variable domain (other parts from reference TRBV7-2 and TRBJ1-1): GAGVSQSPSNKVTEKGKDVELRCDPISGHTALYWYRQSLGQGLEFLIYFQGNSAPDKSGLPSDRFSAERTGGSVSTLTIQRTQQEDSAVYLCASSLLTVNTEAFFGQGTRLTVV.

The chain links TRBV14 to TRBJ1-2; D is ambiguous. The V gene's germline CDR1 is SGHDN and CDR2 FVKESK. V shed 1 base and J shed 5 bases, with 11 bases lying between them. The CDR3 loop spans 14 amino acids. CDR3 protein: CASSQAVALYGYTF. The CDR3 DNA reads TGTGCCAGCAGCCAAGCCGTGGCTCTTTATGGCTACACCTTC.

The chain links TRBV7-2 to TRBJ1-1, with a possible D match to TRBD1 (6 bases). Germline V CDR1 and CDR2: SGHTA, FQGNSA. The CDR3 contains 11 residues. V was trimmed by 6 bases and J by 7 bases, leaving 9 bases between them. Written as DNA, the CDR3 is TGTGCCAGCAGGTGGGGGCTTGAAGCTTTCTTT. The encoded protein is CASRWGLEAFF.